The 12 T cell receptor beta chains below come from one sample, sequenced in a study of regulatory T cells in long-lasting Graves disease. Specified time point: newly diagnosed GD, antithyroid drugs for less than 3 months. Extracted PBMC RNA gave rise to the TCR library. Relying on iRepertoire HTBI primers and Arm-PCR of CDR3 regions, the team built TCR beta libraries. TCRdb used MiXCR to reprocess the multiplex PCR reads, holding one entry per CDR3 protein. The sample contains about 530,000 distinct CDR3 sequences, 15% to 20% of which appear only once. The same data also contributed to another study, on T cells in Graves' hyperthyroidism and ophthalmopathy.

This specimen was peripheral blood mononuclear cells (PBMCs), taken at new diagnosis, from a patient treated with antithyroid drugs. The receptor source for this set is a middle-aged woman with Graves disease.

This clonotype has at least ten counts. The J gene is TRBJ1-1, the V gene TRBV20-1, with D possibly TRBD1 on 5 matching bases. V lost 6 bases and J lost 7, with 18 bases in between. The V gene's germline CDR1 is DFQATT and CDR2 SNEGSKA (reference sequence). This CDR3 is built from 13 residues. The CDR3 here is CSAPQGLTGEAFF. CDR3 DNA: TGCAGTGCCCCGCAGGGTTTAACAGGTGAAGCTTTCTTT.

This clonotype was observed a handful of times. The DNA for the CDR3 is TGTGCCAGCGGGGGCCAGGGGGTTAATCAGCCCCAGCATTTT. This translates into CASGGQGVNQPQHF. The rearrangement links TRBV6-2 or TRBV6-3 to TRBJ1-5; 7 positions match TRBD1. The V segment lost 8 bases and the J segment 4 bases; nucleotides outside the gene matches: 8. The CDR3 extends over 14 amino acids. From germline, CDR1 is MNHEY and CDR2 SVGEGT.

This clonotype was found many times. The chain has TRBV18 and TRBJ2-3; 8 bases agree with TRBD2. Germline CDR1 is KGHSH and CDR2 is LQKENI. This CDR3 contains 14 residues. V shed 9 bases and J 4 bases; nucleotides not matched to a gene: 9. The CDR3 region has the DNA TGTGCCAGTTCCCGGACTAGCTCGGCAGATACGCAGTATTTT. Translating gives CASSRTSSADTQYF.

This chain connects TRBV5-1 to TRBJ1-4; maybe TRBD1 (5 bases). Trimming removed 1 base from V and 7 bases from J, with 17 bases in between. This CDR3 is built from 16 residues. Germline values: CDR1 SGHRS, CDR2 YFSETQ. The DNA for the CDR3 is TGCGCCAGCAGCTTGCGAGGGGCAGAAATCGGTGAAAAACTGTTTTTT. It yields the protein CASSLRGAEIGEKLFF.

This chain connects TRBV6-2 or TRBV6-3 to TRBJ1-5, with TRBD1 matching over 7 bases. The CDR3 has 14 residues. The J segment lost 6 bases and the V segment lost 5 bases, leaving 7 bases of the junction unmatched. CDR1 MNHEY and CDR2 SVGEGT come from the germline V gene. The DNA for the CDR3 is TGTGCCAGCAGTGAAGGACAGGTTGCTCAGCCCCAGCATTTT. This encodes CASSEGQVAQPQHF.

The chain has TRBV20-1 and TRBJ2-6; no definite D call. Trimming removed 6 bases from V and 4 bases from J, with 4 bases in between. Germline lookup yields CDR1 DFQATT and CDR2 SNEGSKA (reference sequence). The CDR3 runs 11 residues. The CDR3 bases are TGCAGTGCGTCAGGGGCCAACGTCCTGACTTTC. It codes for CSASGANVLTF.

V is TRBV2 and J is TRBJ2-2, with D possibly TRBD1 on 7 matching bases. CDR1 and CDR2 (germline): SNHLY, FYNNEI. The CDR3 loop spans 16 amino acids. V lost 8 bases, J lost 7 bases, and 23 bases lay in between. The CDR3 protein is CASGGQGGSLGGELFF. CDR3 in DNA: TGTGCCAGCGGGGGTCAGGGGGGATCCTTAGGCGGGGAGCTGTTTTTT. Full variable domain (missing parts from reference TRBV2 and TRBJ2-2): EPEVTQTPSHQVTQMGQEVILRCVPISNHLYFYWYRQILGQKVEFLVSFYNNEISEKSEIFDDQFSVERPDGSNFTLKIRSTKLEDSAMYFCASGGQGGSLGGELFFGEGSRLTVL.

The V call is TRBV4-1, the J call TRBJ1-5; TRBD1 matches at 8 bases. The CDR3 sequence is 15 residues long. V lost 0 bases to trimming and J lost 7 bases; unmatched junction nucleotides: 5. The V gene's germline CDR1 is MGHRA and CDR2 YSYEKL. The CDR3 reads CASSQETGVNQPQHF. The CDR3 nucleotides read TGCGCCAGCAGCCAAGAGACAGGGGTAAACCAGCCCCAGCATTTT.

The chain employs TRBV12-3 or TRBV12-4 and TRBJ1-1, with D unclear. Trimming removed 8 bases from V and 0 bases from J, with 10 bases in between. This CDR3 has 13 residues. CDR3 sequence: CASLSPMNTEAFF. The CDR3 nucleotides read TGTGCCAGCTTGAGTCCGATGAACACTGAAGCTTTCTTT.

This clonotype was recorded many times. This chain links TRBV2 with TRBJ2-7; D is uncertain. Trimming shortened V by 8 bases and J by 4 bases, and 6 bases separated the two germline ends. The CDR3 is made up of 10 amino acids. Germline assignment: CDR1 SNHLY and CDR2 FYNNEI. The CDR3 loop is CASGEYEQYF. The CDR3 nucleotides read TGTGCCAGCGGCGAGTACGAGCAGTACTTC.

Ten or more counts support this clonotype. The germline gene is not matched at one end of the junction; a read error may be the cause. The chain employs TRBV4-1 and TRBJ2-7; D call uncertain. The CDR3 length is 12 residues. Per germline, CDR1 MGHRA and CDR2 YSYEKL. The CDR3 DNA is TGTGCCAGCAGCCAAGACGGGTACGAGCAGTACTTC. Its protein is CASSQDGYEQYF.

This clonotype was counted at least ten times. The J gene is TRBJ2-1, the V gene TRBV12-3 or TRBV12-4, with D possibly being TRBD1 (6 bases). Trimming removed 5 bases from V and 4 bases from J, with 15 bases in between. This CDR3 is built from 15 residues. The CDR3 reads CASSTSQGPYNEQFF. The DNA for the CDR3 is TGTGCCAGCAGTACCTCGCAGGGGCCATACAATGAGCAGTTCTTC.